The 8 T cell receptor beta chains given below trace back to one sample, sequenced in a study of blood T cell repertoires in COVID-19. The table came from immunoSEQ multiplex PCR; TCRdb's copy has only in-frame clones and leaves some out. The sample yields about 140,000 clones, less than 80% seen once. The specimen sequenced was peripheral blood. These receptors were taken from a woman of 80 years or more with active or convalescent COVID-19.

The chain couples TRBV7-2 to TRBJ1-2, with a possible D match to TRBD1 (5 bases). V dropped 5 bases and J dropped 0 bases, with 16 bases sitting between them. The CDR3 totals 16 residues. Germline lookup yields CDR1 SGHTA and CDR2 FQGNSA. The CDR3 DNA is TGTGCCAGCAGCCGCAGATGGGACTCGACTAACTATGGCTACACCTTC. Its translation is CASSRRWDSTNYGYTF.

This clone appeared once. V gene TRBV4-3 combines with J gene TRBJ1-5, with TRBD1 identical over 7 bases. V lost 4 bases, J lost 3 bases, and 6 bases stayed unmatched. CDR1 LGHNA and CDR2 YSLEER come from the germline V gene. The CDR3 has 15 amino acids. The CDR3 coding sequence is TGCGCCAGCAGCCTTGACAGGGCTAACAATCAGCCCCAGCATTTT. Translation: CASSLDRANNQPQHF.

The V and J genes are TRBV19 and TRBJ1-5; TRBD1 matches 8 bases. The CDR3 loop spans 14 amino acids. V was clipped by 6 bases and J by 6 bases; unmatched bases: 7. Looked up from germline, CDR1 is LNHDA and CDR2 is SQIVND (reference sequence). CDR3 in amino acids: CASSNQGAFQPQHF. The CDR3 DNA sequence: TGTGCCAGTAGCAACCAGGGGGCATTTCAGCCCCAGCATTTT.

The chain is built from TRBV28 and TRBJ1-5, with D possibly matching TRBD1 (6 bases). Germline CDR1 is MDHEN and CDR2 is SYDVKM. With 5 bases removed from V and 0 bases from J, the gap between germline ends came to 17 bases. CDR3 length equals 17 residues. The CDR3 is CASSPGGARISNQPQHF. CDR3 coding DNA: TGTGCCAGCAGTCCCGGGGGGGCGAGGATTAGCAATCAGCCCCAGCATTTT. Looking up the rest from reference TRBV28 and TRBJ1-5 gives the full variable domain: DVKVTQSSRYLVKRTGEKVFLECVQDMDHENMFWYRQDPGLGLRLIYFSYDVKMKEKGDIPEGYSVSREKKERFSLILESASTNQTSMYLCASSPGGARISNQPQHFGDGTRLSIL.

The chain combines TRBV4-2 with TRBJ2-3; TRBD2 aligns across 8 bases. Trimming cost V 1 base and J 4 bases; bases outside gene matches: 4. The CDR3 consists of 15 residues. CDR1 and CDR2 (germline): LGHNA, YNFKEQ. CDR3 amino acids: CASSQAGGRADTQYF. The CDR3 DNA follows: TGTGCCAGCAGCCAAGCGGGGGGGCGGGCAGATACGCAGTATTTT.

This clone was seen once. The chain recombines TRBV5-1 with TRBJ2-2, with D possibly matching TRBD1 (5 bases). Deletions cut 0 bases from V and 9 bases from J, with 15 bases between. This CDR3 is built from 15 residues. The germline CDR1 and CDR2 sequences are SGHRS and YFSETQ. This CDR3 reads CASSLGRTLARELFF. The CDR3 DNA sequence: TGCGCCAGCAGCTTGGGGCGGACACTGGCCCGGGAGCTGTTTTTT.

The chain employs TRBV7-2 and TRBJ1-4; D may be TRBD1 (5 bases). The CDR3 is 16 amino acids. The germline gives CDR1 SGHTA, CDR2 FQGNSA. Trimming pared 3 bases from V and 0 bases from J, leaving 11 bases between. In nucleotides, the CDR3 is TGTGCCAGCAGCTTTCGGGGGGGGTCAACTAATGAAAAACTGTTTTTT. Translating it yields CASSFRGGSTNEKLFF. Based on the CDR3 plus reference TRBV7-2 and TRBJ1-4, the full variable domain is GAGVSQSPSNKVTEKGKDVELRCDPISGHTALYWYRQSLGQGLEFLIYFQGNSAPDKSGLPSDRFSAERTGGSVSTLTIQRTQQEDSAVYLCASSFRGGSTNEKLFFGSGTQLSVL.

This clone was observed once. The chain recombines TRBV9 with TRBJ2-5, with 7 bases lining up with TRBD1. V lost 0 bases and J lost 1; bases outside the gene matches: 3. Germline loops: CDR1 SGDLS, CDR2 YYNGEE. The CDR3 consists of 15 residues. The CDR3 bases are TGTGCCAGCAGCGTAGGAGGGGGCGGCCAAGAGACCCAGTACTTC. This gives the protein CASSVGGGGQETQYF.